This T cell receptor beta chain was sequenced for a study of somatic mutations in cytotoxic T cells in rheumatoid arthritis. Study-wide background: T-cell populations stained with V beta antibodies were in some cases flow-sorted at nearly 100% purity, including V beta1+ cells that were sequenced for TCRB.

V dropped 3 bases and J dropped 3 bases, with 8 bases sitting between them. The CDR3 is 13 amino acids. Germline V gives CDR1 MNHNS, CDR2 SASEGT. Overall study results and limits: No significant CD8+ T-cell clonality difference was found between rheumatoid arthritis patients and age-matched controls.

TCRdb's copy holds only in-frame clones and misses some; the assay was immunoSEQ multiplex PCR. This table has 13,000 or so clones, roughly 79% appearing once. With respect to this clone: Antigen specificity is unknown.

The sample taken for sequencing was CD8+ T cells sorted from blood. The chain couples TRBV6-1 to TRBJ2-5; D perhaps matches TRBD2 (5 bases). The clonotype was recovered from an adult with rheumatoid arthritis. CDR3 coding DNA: TGTGCCAGCAGTGACGGGATTGAAGAGACCCAGTACTTC. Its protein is CASSDGIEETQYF.